The rows below give T cell receptor beta chains drawn from one sample of a study of response to subunit inactivated influenza vaccine. One entry per CDR3 protein, called by TCRdb with MiXCR from the RT-PCR reads. The sample lists approximately 530,000 distinct CDR3 sequences; more than 7% were seen once. The sequenced sample was PBMCs from blood, obtained less than 25 months after vaccination. The receptors here all came from a man in his fifties or sixties who received an inactivated influenza vaccine. Both conserved end residues are part of each CDR3.

j_gene	v_gene	CDR3aa
TRBJ2-5	TRBV4-3	CASSQLPGPRETQYF
TRBJ1-4	TRBV4-1	CASSHSGTGDEKLFF
TRBJ1-1	TRBV9	CASSVVAGKDEAFF
TRBJ2-7	TRBV27	CASSLSHRGDEQYF
TRBJ1-5	TRBV6-1	CASGLGQGAHGQPQHF
TRBJ2-7	TRBV2	CASSRGDRVDEQYF
TRBJ1-5	TRBV24-1	CATSSTGEQPQHF
TRBJ2-3	TRBV20-1	CSAVSGTSGTDTQYF
TRBJ2-1	TRBV27	CASSLSSPFGYNEQFF
TRBJ2-2	TRBV30	CAWASVTGSSTGELFF
TRBJ1-1	TRBV27	CASSLSRISEAFF
TRBJ2-2	TRBV5-1	CASKSGENTGELFF